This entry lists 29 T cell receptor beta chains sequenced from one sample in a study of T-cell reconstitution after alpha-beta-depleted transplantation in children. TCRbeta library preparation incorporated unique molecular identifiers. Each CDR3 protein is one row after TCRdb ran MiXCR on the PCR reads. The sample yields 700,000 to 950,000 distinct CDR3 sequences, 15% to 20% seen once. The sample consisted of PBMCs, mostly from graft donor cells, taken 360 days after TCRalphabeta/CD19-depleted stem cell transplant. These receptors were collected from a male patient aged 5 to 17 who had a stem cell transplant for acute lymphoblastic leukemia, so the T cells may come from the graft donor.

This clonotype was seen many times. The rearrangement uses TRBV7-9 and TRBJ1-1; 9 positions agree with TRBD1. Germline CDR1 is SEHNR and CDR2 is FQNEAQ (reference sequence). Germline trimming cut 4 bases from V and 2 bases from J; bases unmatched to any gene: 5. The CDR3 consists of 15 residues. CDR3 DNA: TGTGCCAGCAGCTCCCGGACAGGGGCAAACACTGAAGCTTTCTTT. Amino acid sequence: CASSSRTGANTEAFF.

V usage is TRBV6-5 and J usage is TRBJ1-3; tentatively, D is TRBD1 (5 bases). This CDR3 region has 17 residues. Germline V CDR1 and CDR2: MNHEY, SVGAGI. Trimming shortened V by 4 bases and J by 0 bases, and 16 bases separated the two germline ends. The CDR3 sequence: CASSLALGGYSGNTIYF. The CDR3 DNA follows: TGTGCCAGCAGTTTGGCCTTGGGGGGGTACTCTGGAAACACCATATATTTT.

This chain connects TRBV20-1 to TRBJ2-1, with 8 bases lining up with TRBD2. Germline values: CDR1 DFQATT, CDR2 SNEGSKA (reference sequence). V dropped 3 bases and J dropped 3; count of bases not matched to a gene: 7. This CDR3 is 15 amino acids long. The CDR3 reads CSASRRGRSYNEQFF. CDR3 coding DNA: TGCAGTGCTAGCAGGCGCGGGAGGAGCTACAATGAGCAGTTCTTC.

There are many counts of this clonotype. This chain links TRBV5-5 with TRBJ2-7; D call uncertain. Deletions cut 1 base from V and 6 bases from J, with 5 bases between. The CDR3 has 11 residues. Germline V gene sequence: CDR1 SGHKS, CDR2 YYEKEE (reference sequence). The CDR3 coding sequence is TGTGCCAGCAGCTTGACGGCCGAGCAGTACTTC. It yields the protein CASSLTAEQYF.

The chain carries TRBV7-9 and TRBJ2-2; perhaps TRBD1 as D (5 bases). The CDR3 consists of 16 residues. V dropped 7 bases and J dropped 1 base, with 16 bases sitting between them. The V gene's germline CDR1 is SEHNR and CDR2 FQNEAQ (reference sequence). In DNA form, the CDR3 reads TGTGCCAGCACCGTAAAGCCGGACATGAACACCGGGGAGCTGTTTTTT. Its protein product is CASTVKPDMNTGELFF.

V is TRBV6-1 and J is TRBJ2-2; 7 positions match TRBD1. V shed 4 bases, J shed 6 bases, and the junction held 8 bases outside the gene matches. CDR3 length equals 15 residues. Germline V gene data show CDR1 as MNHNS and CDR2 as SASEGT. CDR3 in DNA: TGTGCCAGCAGTGGGCGAAACACAGGGGCCGGGGAGCTGTTTTTT. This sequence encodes CASSGRNTGAGELFF.

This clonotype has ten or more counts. CDR3 DNA: TGTGCCAGCAGCCAACGCTACGAGCAGTACTTC. Its translation: CASSQRYEQYF. This chain joins TRBV12-3 or TRBV12-4 and TRBJ2-7, with D unclear. The CDR3 is 11 residues long. V dropped 6 bases and J dropped 3 bases, with 6 bases sitting between them.

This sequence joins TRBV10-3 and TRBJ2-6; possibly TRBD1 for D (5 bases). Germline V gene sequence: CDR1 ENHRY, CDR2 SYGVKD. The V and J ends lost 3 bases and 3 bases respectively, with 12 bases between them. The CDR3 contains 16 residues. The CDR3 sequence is CAISDRVSDGANVLTF. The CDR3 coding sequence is TGTGCCATCAGTGACAGGGTCTCCGATGGGGCCAACGTCCTGACTTTC.

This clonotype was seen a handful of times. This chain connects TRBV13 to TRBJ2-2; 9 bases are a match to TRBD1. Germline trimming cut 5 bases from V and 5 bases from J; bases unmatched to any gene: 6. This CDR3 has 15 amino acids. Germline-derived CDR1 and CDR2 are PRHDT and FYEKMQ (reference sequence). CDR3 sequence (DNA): TGTGCCAGCAGCGCCTACAGGGGGCGGACCGGGGAGCTGTTTTTT. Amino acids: CASSAYRGRTGELFF.

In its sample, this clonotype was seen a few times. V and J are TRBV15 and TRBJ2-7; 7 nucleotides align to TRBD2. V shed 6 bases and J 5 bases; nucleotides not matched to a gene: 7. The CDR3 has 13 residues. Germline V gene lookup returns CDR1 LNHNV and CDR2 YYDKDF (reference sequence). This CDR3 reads CATSPLAIHEQYF. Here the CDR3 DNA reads TGTGCCACCAGTCCACTAGCGATACACGAGCAGTACTTC. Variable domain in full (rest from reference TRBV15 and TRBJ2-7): DAMVIQNPRYQVTQFGKPVTLSCSQTLNHNVMYWYQQKSSQAPKLLFHYYDKDFNNEADTPDNFQSRRPNTSFCFLDIRSPGLGDTAMYLCATSPLAIHEQYFGPGTRLTVT.

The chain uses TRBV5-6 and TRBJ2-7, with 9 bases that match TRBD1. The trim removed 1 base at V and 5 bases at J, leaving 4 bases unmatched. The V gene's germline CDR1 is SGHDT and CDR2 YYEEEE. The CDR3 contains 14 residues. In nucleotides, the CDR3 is TGTGCCAGCAGCTTGACAGGGGGCTTCGACGAGCAGTACTTC. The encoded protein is CASSLTGGFDEQYF.

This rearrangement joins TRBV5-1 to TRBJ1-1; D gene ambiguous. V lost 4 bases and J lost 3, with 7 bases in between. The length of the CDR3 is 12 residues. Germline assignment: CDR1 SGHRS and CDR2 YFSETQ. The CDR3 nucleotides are TGCGCCAGCAGCATGAGGGACACTGAAGCTTTCTTT. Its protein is CASSMRDTEAFF.

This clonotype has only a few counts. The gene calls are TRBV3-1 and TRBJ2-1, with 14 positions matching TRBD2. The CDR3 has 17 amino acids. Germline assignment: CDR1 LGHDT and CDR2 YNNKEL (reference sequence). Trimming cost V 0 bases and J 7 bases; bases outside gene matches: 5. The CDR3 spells CASSQEIGLAGGNEQFF. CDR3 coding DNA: TGTGCCAGCAGCCAAGAAATAGGACTAGCGGGAGGTAATGAGCAGTTCTTC.

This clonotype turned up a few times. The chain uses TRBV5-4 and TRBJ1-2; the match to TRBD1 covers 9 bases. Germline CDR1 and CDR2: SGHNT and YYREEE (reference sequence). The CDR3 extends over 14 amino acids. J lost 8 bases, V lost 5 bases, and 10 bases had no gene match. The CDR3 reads CASRSGTGTDGYTF. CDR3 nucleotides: TGTGCCAGCAGATCCGGGACAGGGACGGACGGCTACACCTTC.

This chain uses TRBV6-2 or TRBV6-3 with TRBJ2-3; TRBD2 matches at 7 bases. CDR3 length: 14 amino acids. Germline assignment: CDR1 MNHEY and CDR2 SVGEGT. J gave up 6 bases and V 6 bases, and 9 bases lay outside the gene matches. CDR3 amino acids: CASSRSGLWDTQYF. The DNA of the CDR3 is TGTGCCAGCAGCCGTAGCGGGCTCTGGGATACGCAGTATTTT.

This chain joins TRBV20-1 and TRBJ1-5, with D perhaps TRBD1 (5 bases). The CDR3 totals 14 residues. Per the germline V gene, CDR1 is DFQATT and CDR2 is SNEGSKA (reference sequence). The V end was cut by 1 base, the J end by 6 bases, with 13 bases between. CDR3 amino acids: CSARVQGLGQPQHF. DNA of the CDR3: TGCAGTGCTAGAGTCCAGGGTTTGGGTCAGCCCCAGCATTTT.

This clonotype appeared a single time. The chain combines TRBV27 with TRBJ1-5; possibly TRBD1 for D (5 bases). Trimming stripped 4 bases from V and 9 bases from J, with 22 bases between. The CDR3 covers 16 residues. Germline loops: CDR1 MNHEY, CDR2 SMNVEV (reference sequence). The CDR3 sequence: CASSWVGAGGVGPQHF. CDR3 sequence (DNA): TGTGCCAGCAGTTGGGTGGGAGCGGGGGGGGTAGGGCCCCAGCATTTT.

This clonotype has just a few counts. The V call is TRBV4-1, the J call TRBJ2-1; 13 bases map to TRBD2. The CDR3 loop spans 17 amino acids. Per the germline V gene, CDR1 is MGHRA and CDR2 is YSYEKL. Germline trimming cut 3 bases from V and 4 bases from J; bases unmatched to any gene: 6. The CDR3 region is CASSHLWTSGGYNEQFF. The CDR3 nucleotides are TGCGCCAGCAGCCACCTCTGGACTAGCGGGGGATACAATGAGCAGTTCTTC.

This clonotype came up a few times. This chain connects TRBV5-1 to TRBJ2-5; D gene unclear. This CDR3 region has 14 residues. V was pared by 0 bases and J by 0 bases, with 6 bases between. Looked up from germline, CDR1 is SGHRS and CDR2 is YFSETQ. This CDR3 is CASSLEAYQETQYF. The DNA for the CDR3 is TGCGCCAGCAGCTTGGAAGCGTACCAAGAGACCCAGTACTTC.

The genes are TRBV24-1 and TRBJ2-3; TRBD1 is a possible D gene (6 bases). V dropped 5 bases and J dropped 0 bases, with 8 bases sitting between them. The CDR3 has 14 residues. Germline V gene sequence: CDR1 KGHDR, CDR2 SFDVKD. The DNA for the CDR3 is TGTGCCACCAGTGGGACAGCTAGCACAGATACGCAGTATTTT. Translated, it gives CATSGTASTDTQYF.

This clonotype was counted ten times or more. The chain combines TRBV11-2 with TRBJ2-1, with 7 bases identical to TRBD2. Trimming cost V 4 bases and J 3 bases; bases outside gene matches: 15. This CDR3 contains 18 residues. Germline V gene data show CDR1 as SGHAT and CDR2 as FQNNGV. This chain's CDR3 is CASSSVIGAGANYNEQFF. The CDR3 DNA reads TGTGCCAGCAGCTCGGTAATAGGGGCGGGAGCAAACTACAATGAGCAGTTCTTC.

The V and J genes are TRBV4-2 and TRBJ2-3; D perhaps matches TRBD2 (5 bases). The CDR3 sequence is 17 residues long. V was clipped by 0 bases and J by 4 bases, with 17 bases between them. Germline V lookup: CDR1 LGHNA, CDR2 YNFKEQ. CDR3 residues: CASSQDGIREWADTQYF. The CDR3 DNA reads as TGTGCCAGCAGCCAAGATGGTATTCGGGAATGGGCAGATACGCAGTATTTT.

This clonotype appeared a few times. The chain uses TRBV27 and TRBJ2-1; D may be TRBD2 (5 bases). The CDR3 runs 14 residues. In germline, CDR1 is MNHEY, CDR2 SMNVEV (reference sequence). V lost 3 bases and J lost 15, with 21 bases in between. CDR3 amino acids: CASSFLGGTLKGFF. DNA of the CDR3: TGTGCCAGCAGTTTTCTTGGAGGTACCTTAAAGGGGTTCTTC.

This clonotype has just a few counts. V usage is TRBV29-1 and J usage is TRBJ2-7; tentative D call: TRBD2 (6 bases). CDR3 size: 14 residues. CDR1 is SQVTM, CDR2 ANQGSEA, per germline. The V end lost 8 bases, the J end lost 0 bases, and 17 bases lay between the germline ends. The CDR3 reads CSFIVAASSYEQYF. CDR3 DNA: TGCAGCTTTATTGTAGCGGCTTCCTCCTACGAGCAGTACTTC.

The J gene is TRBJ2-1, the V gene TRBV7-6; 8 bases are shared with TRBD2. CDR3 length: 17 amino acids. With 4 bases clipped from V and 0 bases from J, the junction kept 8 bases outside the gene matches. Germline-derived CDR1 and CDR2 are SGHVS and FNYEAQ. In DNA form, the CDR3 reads TGTGCCAGCAGCTACAGCGGGAGTACCTCCTCCTACAATGAGCAGTTCTTC. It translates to CASSYSGSTSSYNEQFF.

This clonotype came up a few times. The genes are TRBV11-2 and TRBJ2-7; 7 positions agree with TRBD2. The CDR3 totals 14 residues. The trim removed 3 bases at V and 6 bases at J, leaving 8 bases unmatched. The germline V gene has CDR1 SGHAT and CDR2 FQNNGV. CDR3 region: CASSLTGLGFEQYF. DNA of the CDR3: TGTGCCAGCAGCTTGACCGGACTAGGTTTCGAGCAGTACTTC.

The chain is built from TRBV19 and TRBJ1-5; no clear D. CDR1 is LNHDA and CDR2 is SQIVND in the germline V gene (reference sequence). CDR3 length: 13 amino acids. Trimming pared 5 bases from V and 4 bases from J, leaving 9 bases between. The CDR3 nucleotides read TGTGCCAGTAGTGCGCGGATGAATCAGCCCCAGCATTTT. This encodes CASSARMNQPQHF. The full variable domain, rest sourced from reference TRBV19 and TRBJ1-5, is DGGITQSPKYLFRKEGQNVTLSCEQNLNHDAMYWYRQDPGQGLRLIYYSQIVNDFQKGDIAEGYSVSREKKESFPLTVTSAQKNPTAFYLCASSARMNQPQHFGDGTRLSIL.

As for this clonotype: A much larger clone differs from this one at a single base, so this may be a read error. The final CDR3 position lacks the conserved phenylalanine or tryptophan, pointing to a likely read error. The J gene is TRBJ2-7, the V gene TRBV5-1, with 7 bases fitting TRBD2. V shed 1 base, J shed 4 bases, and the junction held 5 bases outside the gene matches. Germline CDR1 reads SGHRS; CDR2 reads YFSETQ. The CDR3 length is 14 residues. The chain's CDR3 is CASSLWGGSYEQYI. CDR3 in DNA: TGCGCCAGCAGCTTGTGGGGAGGGTCTTACGAGCAGTACATC.

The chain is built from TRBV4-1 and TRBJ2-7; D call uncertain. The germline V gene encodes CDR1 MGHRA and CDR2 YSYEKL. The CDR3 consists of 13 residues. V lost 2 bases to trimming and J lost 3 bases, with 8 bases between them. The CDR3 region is CASSQIINYEQYF. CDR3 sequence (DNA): TGCGCCAGCAGCCAAATAATTAACTACGAGCAGTACTTC.